The next 14 T cell receptor beta chains were all read from a single sample in a study of neurological immune-mediated disorders. TCRdb reprocessed the 5' RACE reads via MiXCR and lists one record per CDR3 protein. The profile shows tens of thousands of distinct CDR3 sequences, roughly 13% of them singletons. Material for sequencing was PBMCs. These receptors were obtained from a female donor in good health.

This clonotype has ten or more counts. This sequence joins TRBV6-1 and TRBJ2-3; D might be TRBD2 (6 bases). This CDR3 region has 15 residues. V lost 4 bases and J lost 1, with 12 bases in between. CDR1 is MNHNS and CDR2 is SASEGT in the germline V gene. CDR3 sequence reads: CASSAEGLGTDTQYF. The CDR3 DNA is TGTGCCAGCAGTGCGGAGGGTCTGGGCACAGATACGCAGTATTTT.

This clonotype showed up many times. The chain is built from TRBV12-3 or TRBV12-4 and TRBJ1-2; 12 nucleotides align to TRBD1. V lost 2 bases and J lost 8; bases outside the gene matches: 3. The CDR3 runs 14 residues. The CDR3 reads CASSLRDRGQGYTF. CDR3 in DNA: TGTGCCAGCAGTTTAAGGGACAGGGGGCAAGGCTACACCTTC.

At least ten counts were recorded for this clonotype. The chain uses TRBV6-5 and TRBJ1-5; tentative D call: TRBD1 (5 bases). In germline, CDR1 is MNHEY, CDR2 SVGAGI. The CDR3 spans 12 residues. Between the trimmed V and J ends, which lost 0 bases and 9 bases, there was a span of 6 bases. CDR3 coding DNA: TGTGCCAGCAGTTACTCGGGGGGGCCCCAGCATTTT. Its translation is CASSYSGGPQHF.

This clonotype was observed at least ten times. In DNA form, the CDR3 reads TGTGCCAGCAGCTCTAGCGGGAACCAAGAGACCCAGTACTTC. Amino acids: CASSSSGNQETQYF. The V gene is TRBV5-5, the J gene TRBJ2-5; 9 nucleotides match TRBD2. J gave up 0 bases and V 3 bases, and 0 bases lay outside the gene matches. This CDR3 contains 14 residues. Germline V gene data show CDR1 as SGHKS and CDR2 as YYEKEE (reference sequence).

This clonotype was picked up many times. One junction end does not reproduce the germline sequence, and a read error may be involved. The chain has TRBV12-3 or TRBV12-4 and TRBJ2-2; D may be TRBD1 or TRBD2 (6 bases each). The CDR3 spans 15 residues. The CDR3 spells CASSFGGSNTGELFF. CDR3 nucleotide sequence: TGTGCCAGCAGTTTCGGGGGCTCGAATACCGGGGAGCTGTTTTTT.

In this sample, this clonotype turned up many times. V and J are TRBV29-1 and TRBJ1-2; 9 positions agree with TRBD1. The CDR3 is made up of 14 amino acids. V shed 6 bases and J 1 base; nucleotides not matched to a gene: 6. From germline, CDR1 is SQVTM and CDR2 ANQGSEA. In nucleotides, the CDR3 is TGCAGCGTCTTATACAGGGGGCTTAACTATGGCTACACCTTC. Its protein is CSVLYRGLNYGYTF.

This clonotype was picked up a small number of times. The V and J genes are TRBV12-3 or TRBV12-4 and TRBJ2-5; 8 positions agree with TRBD1. This CDR3 has 13 amino acids. With 6 bases clipped from V and 4 bases from J, the junction kept 4 bases outside the gene matches. CDR3 nucleotide sequence: TGTGCCAGCAGGAGGACAGGGCGAGAGACCCAGTACTTC. Encoded protein: CASRRTGRETQYF.

This clonotype was observed many times. The chain carries TRBV18 and TRBJ2-1; D gene uncertain. The CDR3 length is 12 residues. Germline V gives CDR1 KGHSH, CDR2 LQKENI. V was shortened by 3 bases and J by 7 bases, with 7 bases between the two germline ends. The CDR3 DNA reads as TGTGCCAGCTCACCCGGGTTGAATGAGCAGTTCTTC. Its protein product is CASSPGLNEQFF.

This clonotype was found many times. V is TRBV4-1 and J is TRBJ1-1; D remains ambiguous. V dropped 1 base and J dropped 10 bases, with 13 bases sitting between them. The CDR3 spans 13 residues. In germline, CDR1 is MGHRA, CDR2 YSYEKL. CDR3 nucleotide sequence: TGCGCCAGCAGCCAAGGACCGAACCTCGGAGCTTTCTTT. Protein product: CASSQGPNLGAFF.

This clonotype has only a few counts. The gene calls are TRBV20-1 and TRBJ2-4; D unclear. This CDR3 spans 13 amino acids. V gave up 3 bases and J gave up 0 bases, with 6 bases separating them. The germline V gene has CDR1 DFQATT and CDR2 SNEGSKA (reference sequence). The chain's CDR3 is CSARVGAKNIQYF. Here the CDR3 DNA reads TGCAGTGCTAGGGTGGGAGCCAAAAACATTCAGTACTTC.

This clonotype came up many times. The chain couples TRBV18 to TRBJ2-7; D ambiguous. The CDR3 is made up of 14 amino acids. Trimming shortened V by 3 bases and J by 2 bases, and 11 bases separated the two germline ends. Germline loops: CDR1 KGHSH, CDR2 LQKENI. DNA for the CDR3: TGTGCCAGCTCACCCCCTACTATCACCTACGAGCAGTACTTC. It translates to CASSPPTITYEQYF.

This clonotype was seen repeatedly, ten times or more. The CDR3 DNA follows: TGTGCCAGCAGCTGGGGACTAGCGGGGGGCCCCACCGGGGAGCTGTTTTTT. It specifies CASSWGLAGGPTGELFF. The chain joins TRBV5-5 to TRBJ2-2; the match to TRBD2 covers 15 bases. Germline loops: CDR1 SGHKS, CDR2 YYEKEE (reference sequence). The CDR3 contains 17 residues. With 3 bases clipped from V and 4 bases from J, the junction kept 4 bases outside the gene matches.

This clonotype was observed many times. This chain uses TRBV9 with TRBJ2-7; D is perhaps TRBD2 (6 bases). Trimming shortened V by 0 bases and J by 2 bases, and 12 bases separated the two germline ends. Germline V gene lookup returns CDR1 SGDLS and CDR2 YYNGEE. CDR3 length: 15 residues. The CDR3 loop is CASSVDVGRTYEQYF. As DNA, the CDR3 is TGTGCCAGCAGCGTAGATGTGGGGAGGACCTACGAGCAGTACTTC.

In this sample, this clonotype turned up many times. In DNA form, the CDR3 reads TGTGCCACCAGCTTCCGGGGGAGCTCTGGAAACACCATATATTTT. This gives the protein CATSFRGSSGNTIYF. This sequence joins TRBV15 and TRBJ1-3, with a tentative D call TRBD1 (5 bases). Between the trimmed V and J ends, which lost 5 bases and 0 bases, there was a span of 11 bases. The germline CDR1 and CDR2 sequences are LNHNV and YYDKDF (reference sequence). CDR3 length equals 15 residues.